This T cell receptor (beta chain) was captured by sequencing in a study of Graves' ophthalmopathy and Graves' hyperthyroidism. V shed 7 bases and J 2 bases; nucleotides not matched to a gene: 4. CDR1 and CDR2 from the germline V gene are SNHLY and FYNNEI. There are 14 residues in the CDR3. This clonotype was observed many times. Using RNA transcripts, the TCR beta CDR3 regions were amplified. The first round was an RT-PCR with HTBI primers, and the second round was a multiplex PCR. One entry per CDR3 protein results from TCRdb running MiXCR on the multiplex PCR reads. This table has some 400,000 distinct CDR3 sequences, 18% appearing once.

This sequence joins TRBV2 and TRBJ1-5, with TRBD1 matching over 8 bases. What was sequenced was peripheral blood. This clonotype originated in a woman aged 18-29 years with Graves' ophthalmopathy. The CDR3 loop is CASKGQGGNQPQHF. The CDR3 DNA follows: TGTGCCAGCAAAGGACAGGGTGGCAATCAGCCCCAGCATTTT.